This T cell receptor (beta chain) was captured in a study of response to subunit inactivated influenza vaccine. General study points: Authors suggested few new T cells are recruited by each seasonal influenza vaccination.

The CDR3 is 14 amino acids. The germline CDR1 and CDR2 sequences are KGHDR and SFDVKD. V lost 3 bases to trimming and J lost 11 bases; unmatched junction nucleotides: 6. As for this clonotype: What it binds is not known.

TCRdb redid the calling of the RT-PCR reads with MiXCR, one entry per CDR3 protein. The table lists over 750,000 distinct CDR3 sequences, around 20% of them singletons, with roughly 10% in the top ten. The V and J genes are TRBV24-1 and TRBJ2-3; 11 bases are shared with TRBD2. Material: PBMCs from blood, obtained around 5 days after vaccination. This clonotype was obtained from a man aged 50 to 60 who received an inactivated influenza vaccine. The CDR3 here is CATSDTLAGGVQYF. The DNA for the CDR3 is TGTGCCACCAGTGATACGCTAGCGGGGGGAGTGCAGTATTTT.